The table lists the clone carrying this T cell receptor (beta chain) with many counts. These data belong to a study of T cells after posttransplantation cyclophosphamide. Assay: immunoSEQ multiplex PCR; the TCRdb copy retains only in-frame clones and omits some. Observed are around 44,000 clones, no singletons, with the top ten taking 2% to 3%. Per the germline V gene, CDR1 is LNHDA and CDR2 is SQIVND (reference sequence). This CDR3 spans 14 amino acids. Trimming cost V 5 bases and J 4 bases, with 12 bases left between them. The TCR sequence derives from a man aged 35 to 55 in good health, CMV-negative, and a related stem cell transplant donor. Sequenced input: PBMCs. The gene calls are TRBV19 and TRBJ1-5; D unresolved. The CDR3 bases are TGTGCCAGTAGTGTTGACATAAGGAATCAGCCCCAGCATTTT. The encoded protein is CASSVDIRNQPQHF.